This T cell receptor (beta chain) was sequenced in a study of Ad26.COV2.S vaccination and SARS-CoV-2 variants. Measured with immunoSEQ multiplex PCR; TCRdb has only the in-frame clones, and not every one. The sample yields roughly 510,000 clones, roughly 85% seen once. This clone was recorded once. Treatment noted: some 20 received Ad26.COV2.S at low or high dose, single or two shots; 5 received placebo; per-sample allocation not given. Specimens were obtained on day 63 following the first vaccine or placebo injection. Adults aged 18-55 years in Boston included the donor. V dropped 3 bases and J dropped 0 bases, with 15 bases sitting between them. Germline assignment: CDR1 LGHDT and CDR2 YNNKEL (reference sequence). This CDR3 region has 17 residues.

This chain links TRBV3-1 (or the pseudogene TRBV3-2) with TRBJ1-5; tentative D call: TRBD1 (6 bases). The sequenced sample was peripheral blood, obtained in a trial of Ad26.COV2.S vaccine versus placebo. The source is a person between 18 and 59 years old who received the Ad26.COV2.S COVID-19 vaccine or a placebo. The CDR3 DNA reads as TGTGCCAGCAGCCAGACACAGGGTACGCATAGCAATCAGCCCCAGCATTTT. It translates to CASSQTQGTHSNQPQHF.